One and the same sample provided the 14 T cell receptor beta chains below, sequenced in a study of blood T cell repertoires in COVID-19. The repertoire was sequenced with immunoSEQ multiplex PCR; TCRdb's copy has only in-frame clones and lacks some. The sample has about 300,000 clones, more than 75% seen once. The source material was PBMCs or T cells enriched from blood (not recorded which). Receptors originate from a man aged 25 to 40 who had recovered from COVID-19.

V usage is TRBV27 and J usage is TRBJ2-7; D uncertain. CDR3 length: 14 residues. V gave up 2 bases and J gave up 2 bases, with 10 bases separating them. Looked up from germline, CDR1 is MNHEY and CDR2 is SMNVEV (reference sequence). Here the CDR3 DNA reads TGTGCCAGCAGTTTACGGTCCGTCGCCTACGAGCAGTACTTC. Translated, it gives CASSLRSVAYEQYF.

This rearrangement joins TRBV4-1 to TRBJ1-5, with D unresolved. CDR3 length: 13 amino acids. The V gene's germline CDR1 is MGHRA and CDR2 YSYEKL. V gave up 0 bases and J gave up 5 bases, with 5 bases separating them. The CDR3 coding sequence is TGCGCCAGCAGCCAAGACCCCGATCAGCCCCAGCATTTT. Translating it yields CASSQDPDQPQHF.

The chain has TRBV5-1 and TRBJ1-2, with 7 bases matching TRBD1. Germline V lookup: CDR1 SGHRS, CDR2 YFSETQ. V lost 1 base, J lost 10 bases, and 4 bases stayed unmatched. The CDR3 is 12 residues long. The CDR3 sequence is CASSLLGGDYTF. CDR3 in DNA: TGCGCCAGCAGCTTGCTAGGGGGCGACTACACCTTC.

The chain joins TRBV4-1 to TRBJ2-7; possible D gene TRBD2, 6 bases. V dropped 3 bases and J dropped 2 bases, with 11 bases sitting between them. Germline V gives CDR1 MGHRA, CDR2 YSYEKL. This CDR3 has 14 residues. The chain's CDR3 is CASSQILAAYEQYF. The CDR3 DNA is TGCGCCAGCAGCCAGATATTAGCGGCCTACGAGCAGTACTTC.

The chain is built from TRBV25-1 and TRBJ1-2; tentative D call: TRBD1 (6 bases). The germline CDR1 and CDR2 sequences are MGHDK and SYGVNS. The CDR3 runs 16 residues. The V end lost 3 bases, the J end lost 4 bases, and 18 bases lay between the germline ends. The DNA for the CDR3 is TGTGCCAGCAGTGATTGGCAGGCGGGCAGGGGCTATGGCTACACCTTC. It translates to CASSDWQAGRGYGYTF.

The rearrangement joins TRBV18 to TRBJ1-5, with TRBD1 as a possible D gene (5 bases). Between the trimmed V and J ends, which lost 3 bases and 2 bases, there was a span of 17 bases. The CDR3 has 17 amino acids. Germline CDR1 reads KGHSH; CDR2 reads LQKENI. The CDR3 nucleotides read TGTGCCAGCTCACCGGGAAAGGGGATTTGGGGCAATCAGCCCCAGCATTTT. Its protein is CASSPGKGIWGNQPQHF.

This chain connects TRBV28 to TRBJ2-2; TRBD2 might be the D (7 bases). This CDR3 has 15 amino acids. V lost 8 bases and J 6 bases, leaving 19 bases between the germline ends. Germline V gives CDR1 MDHEN, CDR2 SYDVKM. CDR3 sequence reads: CASLRGGSLSGELFF. CDR3 sequence (DNA): TGTGCCAGCCTAAGGGGGGGCTCGTTGTCCGGGGAGCTGTTTTTT.

Of note for this clone: At one of its ends the junction is not consistent with the germline gene, which may arise from a read error. The gene calls are TRBV7-7 and TRBJ2-5, with D possibly matching TRBD2 (6 bases). CDR3 length: 14 residues. Germline V gives CDR1 SSHAT, CDR2 FNYEAQ (reference sequence). CDR3 in DNA: TGTGCTAGCAGCCCGGGCGGGGAACAAGAGACCCTGTACTTC. This codes for CASSPGGEQETLYF.

The J gene is TRBJ2-3, the V gene TRBV7-8; tentative D call: TRBD1 (6 bases). The V gene lost 4 bases and the J gene lost 0 bases, with 8 bases spanning the gap. There are 14 residues in the CDR3. CDR1 and CDR2 (germline): SGHVS, FQNEAQ. The CDR3 spells CASSSRGSTDTQYF. The CDR3 DNA sequence: TGTGCCAGCAGCTCTAGGGGGAGCACAGATACGCAGTATTTT.

The V and J genes are TRBV21-1 and TRBJ2-3; the table's D call, TRBD2, has no DNA check behind it. TRBV21-1 is labeled a pseudogene. This CDR3 region has 15 residues. The CDR3: CASSTTSGVTDTQYF. DNA of the CDR3: TGTGCCAGCAGCACGACTAGCGGGGTCACAGATACGCAGTATTTT.

The chain couples TRBV25-1 to TRBJ1-1; perhaps TRBD1 as D (5 bases). Germline-derived CDR1 and CDR2 are MGHDK and SYGVNS. This CDR3 has 12 amino acids. V was cut by 4 bases and J by 8 bases, with 11 bases left in between. CDR3 sequence reads: CASSVGAIEAFF. The CDR3 DNA is TGTGCCAGCAGTGTAGGGGCAATAGAAGCTTTCTTT.

V is TRBV4-2 and J is TRBJ1-5, with D unclear. This CDR3 contains 14 residues. Germline CDR1 reads LGHNA; CDR2 reads YNFKEQ. V was trimmed by 4 bases and J by 5 bases, leaving 12 bases between them. CDR3 nucleotides: TGTGCCAGCAGCCCACGCGGGCAGGATCAGCCCCAGCATTTT. It is translated as CASSPRGQDQPQHF.

Details on this clone: One end of the junction is discordant with germline, which a read error may explain. This chain connects TRBV7-7 to TRBJ2-7; TRBD1 agrees at 8 bases. The CDR3 consists of 15 residues. The germline gives CDR1 SSHAT, CDR2 FNYEAQ (reference sequence). CDR3 residues: CASSYGTGSTYEQYF. In DNA form, the CDR3 reads TGTGCTAGCAGCTATGGGACAGGTTCTACCTACGAGCAGTACTTC.

This chain's CDR3 is CASSSRQTGTGELFF. DNA for the CDR3: TGCGCCAGCAGCTCCCGGCAAACAGGCACCGGGGAGCTGTTTTTT. The chain uses TRBV5-1 and TRBJ2-2; D may be TRBD1 (5 bases). V gave up 3 bases and J gave up 4 bases, with 13 bases separating them. This CDR3 has 15 residues. Germline V gives CDR1 SGHRS, CDR2 YFSETQ. The whole variable domain, filled in from reference TRBV5-1 and TRBJ2-2, reads KAGVTQTPRYLIKTRGQQVTLSCSPISGHRSVSWYQQTPGQGLQFLFEYFSETQRNKGNFPGRFSGRQFSNSRSEMNVSTLELGDSALYLCASSSRQTGTGELFFGEGSRLTVL.